This TCR beta chain comes out of a study of blood T cell repertoires in COVID-19. At the level of the study: Samples came from the United States, Italy and Spain, spanning acute and convalescent COVID-19. Sources were T cells, B-cell-depleted T cells, or PBMCs; the material itself was cDNA or gDNA.

This study enrolled people aged roughly 18 to 100 from about two dozen US geographic areas. Authors' data handling: Nucleated cell counts were estimated from reference gene primer amplification. TCRdb keeps only in-frame clones here, not all; method: immunoSEQ multiplex PCR. V and J calls and clone size are those listed in that table; D and trimming were worked out from the DNA. The table lists 250,000 or so clones, 91% of them singletons. Between the trimmed V and J ends, which lost 2 bases and 1 base, there was a span of 7 bases. This CDR3 is built from 14 residues. From germline, CDR1 is MDHEN and CDR2 SYDVKM.

The origin of this receptor is a middle-aged man who had been exposed to COVID-19. The rearrangement uses TRBV28 and TRBJ2-3; tentative D call: TRBD2 (5 bases). The specimen was PBMCs or T cells enriched from blood (not recorded which). CDR3 sequence reads: CASSLAGRTDTQYF. The CDR3, as DNA: TGTGCCAGCAGTTTAGCGGGTCGCACAGATACGCAGTATTTT.